These T cell receptor beta chains were read from a single sample in a study of T cell responses to AZD1222 COVID-19 vaccine. Repertoires were generated with immunoSEQ multiplex PCR, while TCRdb's copy carries only in-frame clones and drops some. The sample lists about 120,000 clones, approximately 90% seen once, with less than 4% in the top ten. Source: peripheral blood, taken 28 days after the second AZD1222 dose. All receptors derive from an adult who received the AZD1222 COVID-19 vaccine. CDR3s include the opening cysteine and the closing phenylalanine or tryptophan. D genes are given only for firm matches. Only part of the rows carry a size: once, few, many, or a class if the clone is expanded.

.,TRBV6-5,TRBJ1-5,TRBD1,CASRDRGDQPQHF,TGTGCCAGCCGGGACAGGGGTGATCAGCCCCAGCATTTT
.,TRBV19,TRBJ2-1,TRBD1,CATAPGQGWNEQFF,TGTGCCACCGCCCCGGGACAGGGTTGGAATGAGCAGTTCTTC
.,TRBV27,TRBJ2-1,TRBD2,CASSTRRAGGPGNEQFF,TGTGCCAGCAGTACTCGTCGCGCGGGAGGGCCCGGAAATGAGCAGTTCTTC
.,TRBV7-2,TRBJ2-7,.,CASSLGGDGGQYF,TGTGCCAGCAGCTTGGGCGGAGACGGCGGGCAGTACTTC
.,TRBV9,TRBJ2-1,TRBD1,CASSVEGQGMGYEYNEQFF,TGTGCCAGCAGCGTGGAAGGACAGGGTATGGGATATGAATACAATGAGCAGTTCTTC
once,TRBV5-1,TRBJ2-5,.,CASSYRDFQETQYF,TGCGCCAGCAGCTACCGGGACTTCCAAGAGACCCAGTACTTC
.,TRBV27,TRBJ1-3,.,CASTTLGGGDGNTIYF,TGTGCCAGCACCACTCTGGGCGGCGGGGATGGAAACACCATATATTTT
.,TRBV7-9,TRBJ2-1,TRBD2,CASSLDLAGGSEQFF,TGTGCCAGCAGCTTAGACCTAGCGGGAGGTAGTGAGCAGTTCTTC
once,TRBV6-5,TRBJ1-2,TRBD1,CASRVKTGGGYTF,TGTGCCAGCAGGGTTAAAACAGGGGGTGGCTACACCTTC
.,TRBV5-1,TRBJ1-5,TRBD1,CASSSAPGQGNQPQHF,TGCGCCAGCAGCTCGGCACCGGGACAGGGGAATCAGCCCCAGCATTTT
.,TRBV7-6,TRBJ1-4,.,CASSSRGFATNEKLFF,TGTGCCAGTAGTTCCAGGGGCTTTGCAACTAATGAAAAACTGTTTTTT
.,TRBV5-1,TRBJ1-1,TRBD1,CASSDPRQGTNTEAFF,TGCGCCAGCAGCGACCCCCGACAGGGGACGAACACTGAAGCTTTCTTT
.,TRBV10-3,TRBJ1-2,.,CATGDGYTF,TGTGCCACTGGGGATGGCTACACCTTC
.,TRBV7-9,TRBJ1-4,TRBD1,CASSPGQGNEKLFF,TGTGCCAGCAGCCCGGGACAGGGTAATGAAAAACTGTTTTTT
.,TRBV19,TRBJ2-3,TRBD2,CASNGGSTDTQYF,TGTGCCAGTAACGGGGGGAGCACAGATACGCAGTATTTT
.,TRBV7-8,TRBJ1-1,TRBD1,CASSLQGTGGTEAFF,TGTGCCAGCAGCTTACAAGGGACAGGGGGCACTGAAGCTTTCTTT
.,TRBV7-9,TRBJ1-1,.,CASRSTGGAFF,TGTGCCAGCAGGTCTACCGGGGGAGCTTTCTTT
.,TRBV3-1/TRBV3-2,TRBJ2-3,.,CASVSRGSTDTQYF,TGTGCCAGCGTATCCCGGGGGAGCACAGATACGCAGTATTTT
.,TRBV30,TRBJ2-1,.,CAWSRGGGVSNEQFF,TGTGCCTGGAGTCGTGGTGGGGGAGTATCGAATGAGCAGTTCTTC
.,TRBV28,TRBJ1-2,.,CASRHRDNHYGYTF,TGTGCCAGCAGACACCGGGACAACCACTATGGCTACACCTTC
.,TRBV3-1/TRBV3-2,TRBJ1-1,.,CASSPRGNTEAFF,TGTGCCAGCAGCCCTCGGGGGAACACTGAAGCTTTCTTT
once,TRBV7-7,TRBJ1-1,.,CASSLDPGTEAFF,TGTGCTAGCAGCTTAGATCCGGGCACTGAAGCTTTCTTT
.,TRBV12-5,TRBJ1-1,TRBD1,CASGYAQGTEAFF,TGTGCTAGTGGTTACGCACAGGGGACTGAAGCTTTCTTT
.,TRBV29-1,TRBJ1-2,TRBD1,CSVGGQVLYGYTF,TGCAGCGTGGGGGGACAGGTTCTCTATGGCTACACCTTC
.,TRBV7-2,TRBJ1-5,.,CASSSDLFLGQPQHF,TGTGCCAGCAGCTCCGACCTTTTCTTGGGTCAGCCCCAGCATTTT
.,TRBV18,TRBJ1-2,.,CASSLQPGYGYTF,TGTGCCAGCTCACTTCAACCAGGCTATGGCTACACCTTC
once,TRBV14,TRBJ1-1,.,CASSPLSAGNTEAFF,TGTGCCAGCAGCCCCCTGAGCGCGGGGAACACTGAAGCTTTCTTT
.,TRBV30,TRBJ1-5,.,CAWSDSRNQPQHF,TGTGCCTGGAGCGACAGTCGAAATCAGCCCCAGCATTTT
.,TRBV5-4,TRBJ2-3,.,CASSSTRAYTDTQYF,TGTGCCAGCAGCTCCACCCGGGCATACACAGATACGCAGTATTTT
.,TRBV2,TRBJ1-2,.,CASSDGLWVYGYTF,TGTGCCAGCAGTGATGGTTTGTGGGTCTATGGCTACACCTTC
.,TRBV5-6,TRBJ2-7,.,CASSWDGSYEQYF,TGTGCCAGCAGCTGGGACGGATCCTACGAGCAGTACTTC
.,TRBV19,TRBJ2-3,.,CASSVSPTDTQYF,TGTGCCAGTAGTGTTTCCCCCACAGATACGCAGTATTTT
.,TRBV13,TRBJ1-5,.,CASSLGRSNSNQPQHF,TGTGCCAGCAGCTTAGGGAGGTCCAATAGCAATCAGCCCCAGCATTTT
.,TRBV19,TRBJ1-3,.,CASSIDLFSGNTIYF,TGTGCCAGTAGTATAGATCTGTTCTCTGGAAACACCATATATTTT
.,TRBV5-4,TRBJ1-5,.,CASSLGPRGPNQPQHF,TGTGCCAGCAGCTTAGGACCTAGGGGCCCGAATCAGCCCCAGCATTTT
.,TRBV5-4,TRBJ2-3,.,CASSLERGTDTQYF,TGTGCCAGCAGCTTGGAACGGGGCACAGATACGCAGTATTTT
.,TRBV3-1/TRBV3-2,TRBJ1-2,.,CASSQDAGYGYTF,TGTGCCAGCAGCCAAGATGCCGGGTATGGCTACACCTTC